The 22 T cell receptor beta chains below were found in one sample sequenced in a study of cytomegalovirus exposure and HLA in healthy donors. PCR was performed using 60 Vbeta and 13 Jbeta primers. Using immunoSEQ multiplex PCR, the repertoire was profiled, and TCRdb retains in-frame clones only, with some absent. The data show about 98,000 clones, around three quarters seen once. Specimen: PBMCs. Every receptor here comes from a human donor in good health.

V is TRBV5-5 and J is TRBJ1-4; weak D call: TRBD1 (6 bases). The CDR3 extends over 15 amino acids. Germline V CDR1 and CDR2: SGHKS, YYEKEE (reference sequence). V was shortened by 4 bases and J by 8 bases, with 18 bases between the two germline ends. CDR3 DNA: TGTGCCAGCAGCCCCATGGGTGACAGGCGAGAAAAACTGTTTTTT. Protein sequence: CASSPMGDRREKLFF.

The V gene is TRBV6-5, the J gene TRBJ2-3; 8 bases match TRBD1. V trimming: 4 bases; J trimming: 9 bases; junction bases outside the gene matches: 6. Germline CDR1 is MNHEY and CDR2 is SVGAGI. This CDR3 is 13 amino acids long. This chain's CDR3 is CASSFPGGQTQYF. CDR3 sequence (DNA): TGTGCCAGCAGTTTCCCAGGGGGCCAAACGCAGTATTTT.

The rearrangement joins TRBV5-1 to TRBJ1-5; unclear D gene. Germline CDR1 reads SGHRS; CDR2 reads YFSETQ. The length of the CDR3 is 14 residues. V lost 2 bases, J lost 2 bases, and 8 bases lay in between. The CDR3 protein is CASSLDQGNQPQHF. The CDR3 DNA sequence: TGCGCCAGCAGCTTAGACCAGGGCAATCAGCCCCAGCATTTT.

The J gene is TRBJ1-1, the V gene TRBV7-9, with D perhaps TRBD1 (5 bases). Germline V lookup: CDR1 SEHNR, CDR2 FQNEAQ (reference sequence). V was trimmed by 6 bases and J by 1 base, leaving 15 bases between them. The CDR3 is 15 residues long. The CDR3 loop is CASRSRGQGNTEAFF. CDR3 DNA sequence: TGTGCCAGCAGGTCTAGAGGCCAGGGGAACACTGAAGCTTTCTTT.

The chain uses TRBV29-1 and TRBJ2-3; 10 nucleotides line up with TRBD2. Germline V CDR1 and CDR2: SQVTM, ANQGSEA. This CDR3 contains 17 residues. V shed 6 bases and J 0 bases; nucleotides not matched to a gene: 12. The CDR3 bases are TGCAGCGTCGACGGACTAGCGGCTCATCTTAGCACAGATACGCAGTATTTT. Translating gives CSVDGLAAHLSTDTQYF.

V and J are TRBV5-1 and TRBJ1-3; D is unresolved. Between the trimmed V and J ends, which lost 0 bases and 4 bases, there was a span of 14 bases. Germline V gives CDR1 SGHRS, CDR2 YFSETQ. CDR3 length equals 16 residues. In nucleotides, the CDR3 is TGCGCCAGCAGCTTGGCCGGACTCTCTGAGGGAAACACCATATATTTT. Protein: CASSLAGLSEGNTIYF. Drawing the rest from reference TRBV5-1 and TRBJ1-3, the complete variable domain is KAGVTQTPRYLIKTRGQQVTLSCSPISGHRSVSWYQQTPGQGLQFLFEYFSETQRNKGNFPGRFSGRQFSNSRSEMNVSTLELGDSALYLCASSLAGLSEGNTIYFGEGSWLTVV.

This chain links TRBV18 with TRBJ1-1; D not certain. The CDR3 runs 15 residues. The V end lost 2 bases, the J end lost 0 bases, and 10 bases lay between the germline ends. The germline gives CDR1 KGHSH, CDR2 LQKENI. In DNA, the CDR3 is TGTGCCAGCTCACCAGGAGACCTGATGAACACTGAAGCTTTCTTT. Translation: CASSPGDLMNTEAFF.

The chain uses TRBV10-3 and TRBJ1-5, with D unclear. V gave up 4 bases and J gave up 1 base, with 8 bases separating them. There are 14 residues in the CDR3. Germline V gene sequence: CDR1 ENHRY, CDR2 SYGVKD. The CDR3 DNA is TGTGCCATCAGTGGGCCCGTCAGCAATCAGCCCCAGCATTTT. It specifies CAISGPVSNQPQHF.

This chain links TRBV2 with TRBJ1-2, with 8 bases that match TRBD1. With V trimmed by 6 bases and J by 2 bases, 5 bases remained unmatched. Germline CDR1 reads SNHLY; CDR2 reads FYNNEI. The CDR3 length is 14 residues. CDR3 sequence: CASSERTGNYGYTF. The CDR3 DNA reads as TGTGCCAGCAGCGAACGGACAGGGAACTATGGCTACACCTTC. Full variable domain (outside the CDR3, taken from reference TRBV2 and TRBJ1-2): EPEVTQTPSHQVTQMGQEVILRCVPISNHLYFYWYRQILGQKVEFLVSFYNNEISEKSEIFDDQFSVERPDGSNFTLKIRSTKLEDSAMYFCASSERTGNYGYTFGSGTRLTVV.

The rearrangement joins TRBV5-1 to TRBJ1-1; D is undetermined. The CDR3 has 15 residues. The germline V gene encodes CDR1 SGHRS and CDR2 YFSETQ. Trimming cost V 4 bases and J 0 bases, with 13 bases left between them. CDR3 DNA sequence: TGCGCCAGCAGCCCGCGAGTGAGGATGAACACTGAAGCTTTCTTT. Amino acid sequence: CASSPRVRMNTEAFF.

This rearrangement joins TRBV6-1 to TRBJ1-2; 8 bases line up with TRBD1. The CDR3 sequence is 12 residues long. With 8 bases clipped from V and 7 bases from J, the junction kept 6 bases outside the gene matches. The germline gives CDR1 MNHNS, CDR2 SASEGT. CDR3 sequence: CASGAQGAGYTF. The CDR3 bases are TGTGCCAGCGGAGCCCAGGGGGCTGGCTACACCTTC.

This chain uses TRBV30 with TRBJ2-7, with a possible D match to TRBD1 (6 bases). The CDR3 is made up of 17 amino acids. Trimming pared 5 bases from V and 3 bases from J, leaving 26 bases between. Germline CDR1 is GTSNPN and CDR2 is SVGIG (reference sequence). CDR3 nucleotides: TGTGCCTGGGACAGGTTAAAGTTTGGGGGAAAATACTACGAGCAGTACTTC. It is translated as CAWDRLKFGGKYYEQYF.

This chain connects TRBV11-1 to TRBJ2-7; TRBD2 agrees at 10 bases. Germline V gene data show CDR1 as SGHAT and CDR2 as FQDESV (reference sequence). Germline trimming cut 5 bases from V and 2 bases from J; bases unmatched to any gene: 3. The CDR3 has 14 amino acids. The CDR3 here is CASSRLAGAYEQYF. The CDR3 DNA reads TGTGCCAGCAGCCGGCTAGCGGGAGCCTACGAGCAGTACTTC.

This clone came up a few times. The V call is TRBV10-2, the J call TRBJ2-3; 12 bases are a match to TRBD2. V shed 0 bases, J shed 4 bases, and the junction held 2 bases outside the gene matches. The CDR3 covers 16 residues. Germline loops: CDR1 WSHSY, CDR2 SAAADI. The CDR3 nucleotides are TGCGCCAGCAGTGAGTCGGCTAGCGGGGGGGCAGATACGCAGTATTTT. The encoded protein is CASSESASGGADTQYF.

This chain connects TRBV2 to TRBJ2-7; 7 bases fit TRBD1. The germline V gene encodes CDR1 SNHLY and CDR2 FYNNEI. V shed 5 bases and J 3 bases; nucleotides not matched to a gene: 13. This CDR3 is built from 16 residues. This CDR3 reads CASSQGGAGGYYEQYF. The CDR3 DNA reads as TGTGCCAGCAGTCAAGGGGGAGCAGGGGGTTACTACGAGCAGTACTTC.

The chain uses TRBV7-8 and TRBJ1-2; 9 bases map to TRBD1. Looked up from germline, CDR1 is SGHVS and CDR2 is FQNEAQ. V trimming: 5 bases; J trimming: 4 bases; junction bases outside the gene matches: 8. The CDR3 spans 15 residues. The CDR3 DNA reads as TGTGCCAGCAGCCCACAGGGACAGGGAGTCTATGGCTACACCTTC. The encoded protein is CASSPQGQGVYGYTF.

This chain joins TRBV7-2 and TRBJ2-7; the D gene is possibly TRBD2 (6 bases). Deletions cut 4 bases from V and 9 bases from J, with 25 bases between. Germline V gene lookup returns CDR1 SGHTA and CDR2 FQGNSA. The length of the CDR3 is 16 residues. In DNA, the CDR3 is TGTGCCAGCAGCTCCCAGAGCGGGCCTCTACCTACGAGGCAGTACTTC. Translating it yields CASSSQSGPLPTRQYF.

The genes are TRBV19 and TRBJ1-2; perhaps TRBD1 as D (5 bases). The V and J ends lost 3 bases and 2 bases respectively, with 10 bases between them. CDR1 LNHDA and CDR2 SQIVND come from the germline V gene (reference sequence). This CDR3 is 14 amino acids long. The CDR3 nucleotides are TGTGCCAGTAGTATCTCGGCAGGGAACTATGGCTACACCTTC. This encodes CASSISAGNYGYTF.

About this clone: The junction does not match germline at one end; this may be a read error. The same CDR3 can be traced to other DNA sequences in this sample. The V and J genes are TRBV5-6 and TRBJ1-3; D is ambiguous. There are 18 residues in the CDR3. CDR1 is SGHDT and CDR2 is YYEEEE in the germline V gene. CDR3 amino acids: CASSSTPVSGNSGNTIYF. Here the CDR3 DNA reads TGTGCTAGCAGCTCTACTCCCGTCTCCGGGAACTCTGGAAACACCATATATTTT.

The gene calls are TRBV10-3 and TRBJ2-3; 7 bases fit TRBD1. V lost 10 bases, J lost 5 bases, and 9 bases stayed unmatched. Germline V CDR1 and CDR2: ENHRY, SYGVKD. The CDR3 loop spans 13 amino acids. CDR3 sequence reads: CANRDSRGDTQYF. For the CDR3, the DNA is TGTGCCAACCGGGACAGCCGAGGAGATACGCAGTATTTT.

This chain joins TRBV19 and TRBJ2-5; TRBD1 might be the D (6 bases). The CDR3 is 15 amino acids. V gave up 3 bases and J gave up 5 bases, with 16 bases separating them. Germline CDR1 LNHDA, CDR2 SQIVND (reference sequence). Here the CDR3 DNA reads TGTGCCAGTAGTATTGGGCAGGGGACGGGTGAGACCCAGTACTTC. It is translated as CASSIGQGTGETQYF.

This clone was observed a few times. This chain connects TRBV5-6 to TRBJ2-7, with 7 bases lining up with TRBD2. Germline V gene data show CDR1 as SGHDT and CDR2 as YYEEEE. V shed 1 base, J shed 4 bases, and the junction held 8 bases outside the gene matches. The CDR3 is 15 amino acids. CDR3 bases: TGTGCCAGCAGCTTGCCGGGACCGGGGGGATACGAGCAGTACTTC. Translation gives CASSLPGPGGYEQYF.